The rows below give T cell receptor beta chains drawn from one sample of a study of cytomegalovirus exposure and HLA in healthy donors. Here immunoSEQ multiplex PCR was the method, and the copy in TCRdb shows in-frame clones only, minus some. The sample consists of roughly 180,000 clones, about 79% of them appearing once. The specimen was PBMCs. The source is a girl aged 2 to 9 in good health and CMV-seropositive. CDR3s include the opening cysteine and the closing phenylalanine or tryptophan. The order of the fields is V gene, D gene, clone size, J gene, CDR3 DNA, CDR3 protein. D genes are given only for firm matches. Size tells how often a clone was seen (once, few, many) or the class of an expanded clone, and some rows leave it out.

TRBV10-1	NA	NA	TRBJ1-5	TGCGTCACCCGGGCGGGGTCTTATCGGCCCCAGCATTTT	CVTRAGSYRPQHF
TRBV5-1	TRBD2	NA	TRBJ2-1	TGCGCCAGCAGCTTGGTTTCCGGGGGGGGTTATGAGCAGTTCTTC	CASSLVSGGGYEQFF
TRBV27	NA	few	TRBJ1-5	TGTGCCAGCAGTTTATCGTCGAATCAGCCCCAGCATTTT	CASSLSSNQPQHF
TRBV5-6	TRBD1	few	TRBJ1-1	TGTGCCAGCAGCTTGCTGGGACAGGGTGGCGCTTTCTTT	CASSLLGQGGAFF
TRBV29-1	NA	NA	TRBJ2-7	TGCAGCGTCCAACGGGGTAACTACGAGCAGTACTTC	CSVQRGNYEQYF
TRBV13	TRBD2	NA	TRBJ2-1	TGTGCCAGCAGCCCAAAAGGTGGACTAGCGGGGGGCTTCTCCCTCCATGAGCAGTTCTTC	CASSPKGGLAGGFSLHEQFF
TRBV28	NA	NA	TRBJ2-3	TGTGCCAGCAGTTTATGGTCGGGCGGGACCAACACAGATACGCAGTATTTT	CASSLWSGGTNTDTQYF
TRBV9	NA	NA	TRBJ1-5	TGTGCCAGCAGCGTAGGAGGAAGTGGCAATCAGCCCCAGCATTTT	CASSVGGSGNQPQHF
TRBV9	TRBD2	NA	TRBJ2-3	TGTGCCAGCAGCGTACAACTAGCGGGAGGCGTTGGCACAGATACGCAGTATTTT	CASSVQLAGGVGTDTQYF
TRBV6-5	TRBD2	NA	TRBJ2-1	TGTGCCAGCAGTTATGGGACTAGCGGTTACAATGAGCAGTTCTTC	CASSYGTSGYNEQFF
TRBV9	TRBD1	NA	TRBJ1-4	TGTGCCAGCAGCGCGACGAGTCAGGGGGAGGTAAAACTGTTTTTT	CASSATSQGEVKLFF
TRBV15	TRBD1	NA	TRBJ1-5	TGTGCCACCAGCAACGGGGACAGGGAGGTTCAGCCCCAGCATTTT	CATSNGDREVQPQHF
TRBV28	NA	NA	TRBJ2-7	TGTGCCAGCAGTTTTGGGGGGTATTCGTACGAGCAGTACTTC	CASSFGGYSYEQYF
TRBV13	TRBD1	NA	TRBJ2-3	TGTGCCAGCAGCTTAGCATGGGGGACAGGCGATATTTCTAGCACAGATACGCAGTATTTT	CASSLAWGTGDISSTDTQYF
TRBV27	TRBD1	NA	TRBJ1-4	TGTGCCAGCAGTTTGACAGGGTATGAAAAACTGTTTTTT	CASSLTGYEKLFF
TRBV19	TRBD2	NA	TRBJ2-3	TGTGCCAGTAGTATTGGGGGACTAGCGGGGCCCACAGATACGCAGTATTTT	CASSIGGLAGPTDTQYF
TRBV30	TRBD1	once	TRBJ1-2	TGTGCCTGGAGTCGGGGACAGGAAAACTATGGCTACACCTTC	CAWSRGQENYGYTF
TRBV25-1	TRBD1	once	TRBJ1-3	TGTGCCAGCAGTGATGGACAGGCTTCTGGAAACACCATATATTTT	CASSDGQASGNTIYF
TRBV7-8	NA	NA	TRBJ2-1	TGTGCCAGCAGCCCTACCCCCCATGAGCAGTTCTTC	CASSPTPHEQFF
TRBV30	TRBD1	NA	TRBJ1-6	TGTGCCTGGAGTTCCCGGGACAGGGTAGGCTCACCCCTCCACTTT	CAWSSRDRVGSPLHF
TRBV5-1	NA	NA	TRBJ2-7	TGCGCCAGCAGCTTCTTACCCCACACTACAGGGCAGGGAACCTACGAGCAGTACTTC	CASSFLPHTTGQGTYEQYF
TRBV19	TRBD2	NA	TRBJ2-3	TGTGCCAGTAGTGTCTCTAGCGGGAGGGGAGATACGCAGTATTTT	CASSVSSGRGDTQYF
TRBV30	TRBD1	NA	TRBJ2-7	TGTGCCTGGAGAAACAGGGGCTACGAGCAGTACTTC	CAWRNRGYEQYF
TRBV27	TRBD1	NA	TRBJ1-6	TGTGCCAGCAGTTTAAGGGACAGAAATTCACCCCTCCACTTT	CASSLRDRNSPLHF
TRBV2	TRBD2	NA	TRBJ2-7	TGTGCCAGCAGCAAGACCGCCGGGGGGGTTTGGGAGCAGTACTTC	CASSKTAGGVWEQYF
TRBV10-3	NA	NA	TRBJ1-1	TGTGCCATCAGTGAGTCGGGACAGAACACTGAAGCTTTCTTT	CAISESGQNTEAFF
TRBV4-1	NA	NA	TRBJ2-7	TGCGCCAGCAGCCAATTCATCATCGGACAGTACGAGCAGTACTTC	CASSQFIIGQYEQYF
TRBV5-1	NA	NA	TRBJ1-2	TGCGCCAGCAGCTTGGTCGGGGGGAGTGTAGGCTACACCTTC	CASSLVGGSVGYTF
TRBV6-4	NA	NA	TRBJ1-4	TGTGCCAGCAGTGAATCTGCAACTAATGAAAAACTGTTTTTT	CASSESATNEKLFF
TRBV5-1	NA	NA	TRBJ2-7	TGCGCCAGCAGCTTGGGCCCCAACAGCTACGAGCAGTACTTC	CASSLGPNSYEQYF
TRBV6-5	TRBD1	NA	TRBJ2-4	TGTGCCAGCAGTCCCGGGACAGTAGCCAAAAACATTCAGTACTTC	CASSPGTVAKNIQYF
TRBV30	NA	NA	TRBJ1-6	TGTGCCGGGAACCGGGATTATAATTCACCCCTCCACTTT	CAGNRDYNSPLHF
TRBV4-1	NA	few	TRBJ2-6	TGCGCCAGCAGCCAAGATTTATTCGAGCGGGTCTCCTCTGGGGCCAACGTCCTGACTTTC	CASSQDLFERVSSGANVLTF
TRBV9	TRBD2	NA	TRBJ2-1	TGTGCCAGCAGCGCAACGAGCACGGGACTAGCGGGACAGTTTGAGCAGTTCTTC	CASSATSTGLAGQFEQFF
TRBV6-1	TRBD1	NA	TRBJ1-2	TGTGCCAGCAGTGCACCAGCCGGGACAGGGGGCCTCTATGGCTACACCTTC	CASSAPAGTGGLYGYTF
TRBV6-1	NA	NA	TRBJ1-2	TGTGCCAGCAGTGAACTTTCCGGCAGGGGCGGAGGCTACACCTTC	CASSELSGRGGGYTF
TRBV5-1	NA	once	TRBJ2-7	TGCGCCAGCAGCTTGGGTGAGTTAGGACTTCCCGGCTACGAGCAGTACTTC	CASSLGELGLPGYEQYF
TRBV11-2	TRBD1	NA	TRBJ2-7	TGTGCCAGCATCGACCCGACGACAGGGACCTACGAGCAGTACTTC	CASIDPTTGTYEQYF
TRBV30	TRBD1	NA	TRBJ1-2	TGTGCCTGGAGTTCACCCGGGACAGGAGCATATGGCTACACCTTC	CAWSSPGTGAYGYTF
TRBV27	NA	few	TRBJ1-1	TGTGCCAGCAGTTTTAGGGGAGGAACGACTGAAGCTTTCTTT	CASSFRGGTTEAFF
TRBV18	NA	NA	TRBJ1-1	TGTGCCAGCTCACCCAGACAGGTAATGAACACTGAAGCTTTCTTT	CASSPRQVMNTEAFF
TRBV19	TRBD1	NA	TRBJ1-3	TGTGCCAGTACCCGGGGACAGGGAAACACCATATATTTT	CASTRGQGNTIYF
TRBV30	NA	NA	TRBJ2-5	TGTGCCTGCAAAATCCAAGAGACCCAGTACTTC	CACKIQETQYF
TRBV21-1	NA	NA	TRBJ2-1	TGTGCCAGCAGCAAAGTCGGGACTAGCGGGGGGTTGGATGAGCAGTTCTTC	CASSKVGTSGGLDEQFF
TRBV19	TRBD2	NA	TRBJ2-4	TGTGCCAGTAGTAGCGGGGGGGGAGACATTCAGTACTTC	CASSSGGGDIQYF
TRBV4-2	NA	once	TRBJ2-1	TGTGCCAGCAGCCAAGATGAGGGGCTAGCGTATCGCAATGAGCAGTTCTTC	CASSQDEGLAYRNEQFF
TRBV19	NA	NA	TRBJ1-1	TGTGCCAGTAGTACGAGACAGACAAGCACTGAAGCTTTCTTT	CASSTRQTSTEAFF
TRBV5-1	TRBD2	NA	TRBJ2-1	TGCGCCAGCAGCTTGGCCTCTAGCGGGAGGTTTAATGAGCAGTTCTTC	CASSLASSGRFNEQFF
TRBV9	NA	NA	TRBJ2-3	TGTGCCAGCAGCGTAGGGGGCCACAGGGCGGGAGCTACGCAGTATTTT	CASSVGGHRAGATQYF